The clone carrying this T cell receptor beta chain was detected once. Profiling relied on immunoSEQ multiplex PCR, and the TCRdb table lists in-frame clones only, not all of them. The sample contains tens of thousands of clones, about 86% of which appear only once. The germline V gene encodes CDR1 SGHVS and CDR2 FQNEAQ. The CDR3 sequence is 16 residues long. V dropped 2 bases and J dropped 0 bases, with 10 bases sitting between them. The data originate from a study of OX40 agonist ivuxolimab in advanced cancers. The sequencing used CD4+ or CD8+ T cells sorted from blood, collected in a trial of the OX40 agonist ivuxolimab. The chain employs TRBV7-8 and TRBJ1-4, with D tentatively TRBD1 (6 bases). This receptor was identified in an adult with an advanced solid tumor such as melanoma, head and neck, liver or kidney cancer. The CDR3 loop reads CASSLLGAATNEKLFF. Written as DNA, the CDR3 is TGTGCCAGCAGCTTATTGGGGGCCGCAACTAATGAAAAACTGTTTTTT.